The rows below give T cell receptor beta chains drawn from one sample of a study of blood T cell repertoires in COVID-19. Only in-frame clones appear in the TCRdb table, and some are missing; sequencing was by immunoSEQ multiplex PCR. The table includes approximately 170,000 clones, about 85% detected once. Sequencing input: peripheral blood. These receptors were obtained from a man older than 75 with COVID-19, enrolled during active disease. CDR3s include the opening cysteine and the closing phenylalanine or tryptophan. The D gene is left open where the match is weak. Where a row states a size, it is once, few, many or the class of an expanded clone; other rows omit it.

j_call	v_call	cdr3_length	d_call	clone_size	cdr3_nt	cdr3_aa
TRBJ1-6	TRBV4-2	15	NA	NA	TGTGCCAGCAGCCAAGATTGGCAGTATAATTCACCCCTCCACTTT	CASSQDWQYNSPLHF
TRBJ2-7	TRBV5-6	14	NA	NA	TGTGCCAGCAGCTTGGCCGGGAACACGGACGAGCAGTACTTC	CASSLAGNTDEQYF
TRBJ2-3	TRBV24-1	15	TRBD1	NA	TGTGCCACCAGTGAAGGACAGGCCGGCACAGATACGCAGTATTTT	CATSEGQAGTDTQYF
TRBJ2-7	TRBV9	15	TRBD2	NA	TGTGCCAGCAGCGTAGACGGGGGGGCCATCTACGAGCAGTACTTC	CASSVDGGAIYEQYF
TRBJ2-3	TRBV2	15	TRBD1	NA	TGTGCCAGCAGTGGGGACAGGGATATTACAGATACGCAGTATTTT	CASSGDRDITDTQYF
TRBJ1-1	TRBV18	14	TRBD1	few	TGTGCCAGCTCACCGAGACAGGGGGGCACTGAAGCTTTCTTT	CASSPRQGGTEAFF
TRBJ2-1	TRBV5-4	16	NA	NA	TGTGCCAGCAGCTTCTCGGTCAGGGGTGCGTACAATGAGCAGTTCTTC	CASSFSVRGAYNEQFF
TRBJ2-2	TRBV9	14	NA	once	TGTGCCAGCAGCGTAGTGGAGGTCACCGGGGAGCTGTTTTTT	CASSVVEVTGELFF
TRBJ1-6	TRBV3-1/TRBV3-2	13	NA	NA	TGTGCCAGCAGCCAGGACAGTTTTTCACCCCTCCACTTT	CASSQDSFSPLHF
TRBJ2-1	TRBV15	14	NA	NA	TGTGCCACCAGCAGAGTCCAGGGCTGGAATGAGCAGTTCTTC	CATSRVQGWNEQFF
TRBJ2-2	TRBV5-6	13	NA	NA	TGTGCCAGCGGGACACAGAACACCGGGGAGCTGTTTTTT	CASGTQNTGELFF